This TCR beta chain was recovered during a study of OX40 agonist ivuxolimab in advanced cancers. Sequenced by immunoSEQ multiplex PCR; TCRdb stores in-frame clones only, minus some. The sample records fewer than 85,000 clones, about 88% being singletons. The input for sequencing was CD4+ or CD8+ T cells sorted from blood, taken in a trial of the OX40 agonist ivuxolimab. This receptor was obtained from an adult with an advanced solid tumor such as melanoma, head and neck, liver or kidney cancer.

The CDR3 region has the DNA TGTGCCAGCAGTGCCCCAGGGGTAGGAAACACCATATATTTT. Translated, it gives CASSAPGVGNTIYF. The chain joins TRBV6-6 to TRBJ1-3; tentatively, D is TRBD1 (6 bases). CDR3 size: 14 residues. Trimming took 5 bases from V and 4 from J, leaving 12 bases between them. Per the germline V gene, CDR1 is MNHNY and CDR2 is SVGAGI (reference sequence).